These 16 T cell receptor beta chains were all obtained from the same sample, sequenced in a study of blood T cell repertoires in COVID-19. Clones were read by immunoSEQ multiplex PCR, and TCRdb kept only the in-frame ones, dropping some. This table has roughly 200,000 clones, 86% appearing once. The sequenced sample was PBMCs or T cells enriched from blood (not recorded which). The receptors come from a woman aged 25 to 39 who had been exposed to COVID-19.

This chain uses TRBV25-1 with TRBJ2-2; D uncertain. CDR3 length: 17 residues. The V and J ends lost 2 bases and 2 bases respectively, with 15 bases between them. Germline V gene data show CDR1 as MGHDK and CDR2 as SYGVNS. CDR3 DNA: TGTGCCAGCAGTGAAATCGGTGTCAGGATTAACACCGGGGAGCTGTTTTTT. As protein: CASSEIGVRINTGELFF.

The chain combines TRBV12-3 or TRBV12-4 with TRBJ2-1; TRBD2 aligns across 11 bases. The J segment lost 9 bases and the V segment lost 7 bases, leaving 5 bases of the junction unmatched. CDR3 length: 13 residues. Here the CDR3 DNA reads TGTGCCAGCAAGGGACTAGCGGTCCGTGAGCAGTTCTTC. Its protein product is CASKGLAVREQFF.

This clone has a handful of counts. This rearrangement joins TRBV11-3 to TRBJ1-6, with TRBD1 matching over 9 bases. Germline CDR1 and CDR2: SGHNT and YENEEA. This CDR3 has 14 residues. V shed 3 bases and J 7 bases; nucleotides not matched to a gene: 1. CDR3 in DNA: TGTGCCAGCAGCTTGGGACAGGGAAATTCACCCCTCCACTTT. Translated: CASSLGQGNSPLHF.

CDR3 region: CSVDLTGHKAFF. The CDR3 DNA is TGCAGCGTTGATTTGACAGGGCATAAAGCTTTCTTT. This sequence joins TRBV29-1 and TRBJ1-1; TRBD1 matches 7 bases. The CDR3 is 12 residues long. CDR1 is SQVTM, CDR2 ANQGSEA, per germline. Trimming took 3 bases from V and 9 from J; bases not matched to a gene: 7.

The chain carries TRBV7-9 and TRBJ2-3; D uncertain. Trimming pared 4 bases from V and 7 bases from J, leaving 12 bases between. CDR1 is SEHNR and CDR2 is FQNEAQ in the germline V gene (reference sequence). This CDR3 comprises 13 residues. The CDR3 DNA is TGTGCCAGCAGCTCAGCCGCGGCGTATACGCAGTATTTT. Its protein is CASSSAAAYTQYF. Variable domain in full (rest from reference TRBV7-9 and TRBJ2-3): DTGVSQNPRHKITKRGQNVTFRCDPISEHNRLYWYRQTLGQGPEFLTYFQNEAQLEKSRLLSDRFSAERPKGSFSTLEIQRTEQGDSAMYLCASSSAAAYTQYFGPGTRLTVL.

The chain uses TRBV5-8 and TRBJ1-3; D unclear. Trimming left V 1 base short and J 4 bases short, with 12 bases between. This CDR3 spans 15 amino acids. Germline CDR1 SGHTS, CDR2 YDEGEE. This chain's CDR3 is CASSLNAGYGNTIYF. The DNA for the CDR3 is TGTGCCAGCAGCTTGAACGCGGGGTACGGAAACACCATATATTTT.

The chain is built from TRBV27 and TRBJ2-1, with D unresolved. V dropped 3 bases and J dropped 10 bases, with 13 bases sitting between them. The CDR3 totals 13 residues. Germline CDR1 and CDR2: MNHEY and SMNVEV (reference sequence). Here the CDR3 reads CASSFLSIGEQFF. DNA of the CDR3: TGTGCCAGCAGTTTCTTATCCATCGGGGAGCAGTTCTTC.

CDR3 bases: TGTGCCAGTAGGGTCCGGGGGGCTGCCACAGATACGCAGTATTTT. Its translation: CASRVRGAATDTQYF. The chain combines TRBV19 with TRBJ2-3; TRBD2 is a possible D gene (7 bases). Germline lookup yields CDR1 LNHDA and CDR2 SQIVND (reference sequence). The V end was cut by 6 bases, the J end by 2 bases, with 15 bases between. CDR3 length equals 15 residues.

The CDR3 sequence is CASTVWGATNEKLFF. For the CDR3, the DNA is TGTGCCAGCACCGTATGGGGAGCAACTAATGAAAAACTGTTTTTT. The chain combines TRBV6-5 with TRBJ1-4; D uncertain. Trimming shortened V by 7 bases and J by 0 bases, and 12 bases separated the two germline ends. Germline loops: CDR1 MNHEY, CDR2 SVGAGI. The CDR3 length is 15 residues.

The chain uses TRBV10-3 and TRBJ2-2; 7 bases line up with TRBD2. Germline V lookup: CDR1 ENHRY, CDR2 SYGVKD. There are 14 residues in the CDR3. V trimming: 10 bases; J trimming: 3 bases; junction bases outside the gene matches: 8. The CDR3 DNA reads TGTGCCACCGCTCGGGAGGTGGACACCGGGGAGCTGTTTTTT. Translated: CATAREVDTGELFF.

This rearrangement joins TRBV28 to TRBJ1-5; D is uncertain. Trimming shortened V by 3 bases and J by 4 bases, and 7 bases separated the two germline ends. Germline CDR1 MDHEN, CDR2 SYDVKM. The CDR3 is made up of 13 amino acids. The CDR3 sequence is CASSFSLNQPQHF. CDR3 sequence (DNA): TGTGCCAGCAGTTTTTCCCTGAATCAGCCCCAGCATTTT.

The chain uses TRBV30 and TRBJ1-2; D might be TRBD1 (6 bases). This CDR3 spans 13 amino acids. CDR1 is GTSNPN and CDR2 is SVGIG in the germline V gene (reference sequence). V lost 8 bases and J lost 2, with 15 bases in between. The CDR3 DNA is TGTGCCGCCAGGGACACCACGAACTATGGCTACACCTTC. It translates to CAARDTTNYGYTF.

V and J are TRBV5-1 and TRBJ2-2; TRBD1 is a possible D gene (6 bases). V was cut by 1 base and J by 4 bases, with 11 bases left in between. Per germline, CDR1 SGHRS and CDR2 YFSETQ. The CDR3 is 15 amino acids. CDR3 sequence reads: CASSLPGAGTGELFF. DNA for the CDR3: TGCGCCAGCAGCTTGCCAGGGGCGGGCACCGGGGAGCTGTTTTTT.

V gene TRBV7-9 combines with J gene TRBJ1-4, with 7 positions matching TRBD1. CDR1 and CDR2 from the germline V gene are SEHNR and FQNEAQ (reference sequence). Trimming cost V 4 bases and J 7 bases; bases outside gene matches: 6. The CDR3 spans 14 residues. In DNA, the CDR3 is TGTGCCAGCAGCTACAGGGGACCAGGTGAAAAACTGTTTTTT. It codes for CASSYRGPGEKLFF.

The chain joins TRBV10-2 to TRBJ2-1; 7 bases map to TRBD1. The germline V gene encodes CDR1 WSHSY and CDR2 SAAADI. The ends lost 5 bases at V and 9 bases at J; junction bases unmatched: 7. This CDR3 is 13 amino acids long. The CDR3 DNA follows: TGCGCCAGCAGTCGGACAGGAACGTTTGAGCAGTTCTTC. Translating it yields CASSRTGTFEQFF.

The chain links TRBV3-1 (or the pseudogene TRBV3-2) to TRBJ1-5; 7 positions match TRBD1. CDR1 LGHDT and CDR2 YNNKEL come from the germline V gene (reference sequence). This CDR3 has 15 amino acids. The J segment lost 5 bases and the V segment lost 5 bases, leaving 9 bases of the junction unmatched. Written as DNA, the CDR3 is TGTGCCAGCAGCGCCTCAGACAGGGAAGATCAGCCCCAGCATTTT. Translating gives CASSASDREDQPQHF.